This T cell receptor (beta chain) was profiled in a study of TIL therapy for anti-PD-1-resistant metastatic lung cancer. Study-level information: Median tumor PD-L1 proportion score was approximately 6.3%. Most patients had lung adenocarcinoma. Tumors carried a median about 1.5 non-synonymous mutations per megabase. Study observations and caveats: The baseline peripheral repertoire was partially replaced by infused TIL clonotypes that later decayed.

The immunoSEQ assay was v3. TCRdb keeps only in-frame clones here, not all; method: immunoSEQ multiplex PCR. The sample holds 50,000 to 60,000 clones, approximately 75% seen once. This clone has just one count. Its specificity is unknown. V was cut by 4 bases and J by 1 base, with 13 bases left in between. Germline CDR1 is MGHRA and CDR2 is YSYEKL. The CDR3 is 16 amino acids. Indicated time point: pre-treatment sample, taken before nivolumab and TIL therapy. J is TRBJ2-2 and V is TRBV4-1, with D unclear. The source was blood, collected at baseline. The receptor was isolated from a person aged 25-85 years with non-small cell lung cancer. The CDR3 nucleotides are TGCGCCAGCAGCCTGGGTTGGGCAGGGAACACCGGGGAGCTGTTTTTT. It codes for CASSLGWAGNTGELFF.